This passage covers 24 T cell receptor beta chains from one sample sequenced in a study of cytomegalovirus exposure and HLA in healthy donors (dated by TCRdb to between 2016 and 2019). Receptors were amplified or captured by the immunoSEQ multiplex PCR assay. For the multiplex PCR, a mixture combining 60 forward primers for TCR Vbeta segments and 13 reverse primers for TCR Jbeta segments was used. TCRdb took this table from immuneACCESS and kept in-frame rearrangements with V and J called. Such tables lack part of the clones; where checked against another copy, unresolved V genes explain under half of the gap, and the rest is unexplained. A total of about 100,000 clones appear in this sample, 84% of them only once. 1.2% of the sample goes to the ten largest clones. Sequenced: PBMCs. The receptors were gathered from a woman aged 18-29 years in good health and CMV-seronegative.

The chain combines TRBV6-1 with TRBJ2-3, with a tentative D call TRBD2 (6 bases). Germline V gene lookup returns CDR1 MNHNS and CDR2 SASEGT. Trimming left V 7 bases short and J 5 bases short, with 16 bases between. The CDR3 has 14 residues. The CDR3: CASKVSGEIDTQYF. Here the CDR3 DNA reads TGTGCCAGCAAGGTTTCGGGGGAAATAGATACGCAGTATTTT.

V gene TRBV2 combines with J gene TRBJ1-4; D unclear. V was pared by 2 bases and J by 0 bases, with 4 bases between. The CDR3 is 14 amino acids. Germline loops: CDR1 SNHLY, CDR2 FYNNEI. CDR3 sequence: CASSETTTNEKLFF. The CDR3, as DNA: TGTGCCAGCAGTGAAACAACAACTAATGAAAAACTGTTTTTT. Supplemented by reference TRBV2 and TRBJ1-4, the full variable domain reads EPEVTQTPSHQVTQMGQEVILRCVPISNHLYFYWYRQILGQKVEFLVSFYNNEISEKSEIFDDQFSVERPDGSNFTLKIRSTKLEDSAMYFCASSETTTNEKLFFGSGTQLSVL.

This clone was seen a handful of times. This rearrangement joins TRBV7-9 to TRBJ1-1; possible D gene TRBD1, 5 bases. The CDR3 covers 14 residues. V lost 4 bases and J lost 3, with 12 bases in between. In germline, CDR1 is SEHNR, CDR2 FQNEAQ (reference sequence). The CDR3: CASSSDWGDTEAFF. The CDR3 DNA reads as TGTGCCAGCAGCTCCGACTGGGGGGACACTGAAGCTTTCTTT.

V gene TRBV4-2 combines with J gene TRBJ2-1, with 14 positions matching TRBD2. The CDR3 has 17 amino acids. CDR1 is LGHNA, CDR2 YNFKEQ, per germline. V lost 4 bases to trimming and J lost 9 bases; unmatched junction nucleotides: 11. CDR3 nucleotides: TGTGCCAGCAGCCGAGGGACTAGCGGGAGTTCTGCTGGTGAGCAGTTCTTC. Amino acids: CASSRGTSGSSAGEQFF.

The gene calls are TRBV7-9 and TRBJ1-6; D is unresolved. Germline lookup yields CDR1 SEHNR and CDR2 FQNEAQ (reference sequence). V was shortened by 1 base and J by 7 bases, with 8 bases between the two germline ends. CDR3 length equals 14 residues. Written as DNA, the CDR3 is TGTGCCAGCAGCTTAGGTGGCAAAAATTCACCCCTCCACTTT. This codes for CASSLGGKNSPLHF.

Relative to its sample, this clone is medium-sized (0.01 to 0.1%). The rearrangement joins TRBV5-1 to TRBJ2-3, with D perhaps matching TRBD2 (5 bases). The CDR3 is made up of 15 amino acids. Germline values: CDR1 SGHRS, CDR2 YFSETQ. The V and J ends lost 5 bases and 4 bases respectively, with 17 bases between them. The CDR3 region is CASSLASRLADTQYF. For the CDR3, the DNA is TGCGCCAGCAGTCTAGCCTCTCGGCTTGCAGATACGCAGTATTTT.

The V and J genes are TRBV19 and TRBJ2-3; possibly TRBD2 for D (5 bases). CDR1 is LNHDA, CDR2 SQIVND, per germline (reference sequence). With 11 bases removed from V and 4 bases from J, the gap between germline ends came to 22 bases. The CDR3 is 15 residues long. The DNA for the CDR3 is TGTGCCGTCAGACCGGTCGGGGTAAAATCAGATACGCAGTATTTT. This sequence encodes CAVRPVGVKSDTQYF.

The chain joins TRBV28 to TRBJ2-7; perhaps TRBD2 as D (6 bases). Germline CDR1 MDHEN, CDR2 SYDVKM. The CDR3 sequence is 14 residues long. Trimming removed 3 bases at V and 2 bases at J, with 11 bases between. Written as DNA, the CDR3 is TGTGCCAGCAGTTTTGGCACTAGCCCCTACGAGCAGTACTTC. This translates into CASSFGTSPYEQYF.

The chain uses TRBV4-3 and TRBJ2-6; D unresolved. V shed 1 base and J shed 0 bases, with 10 bases lying between them. Germline values: CDR1 LGHNA, CDR2 YSLEER. This CDR3 contains 17 residues. CDR3: CASSQVDSFSGANVLTF. The CDR3 DNA reads TGCGCCAGCAGCCAAGTCGACTCCTTCTCTGGGGCCAACGTCCTGACTTTC.

This clone was observed a handful of times. The chain combines TRBV7-6 with TRBJ2-7; 11 bases are a match to TRBD1. V shed 3 bases, J shed 2 bases, and the junction held 3 bases outside the gene matches. This CDR3 has 15 residues. The germline CDR1 and CDR2 sequences are SGHVS and FNYEAQ. The CDR3 here is CASSLGQGGAYEQYF. For the CDR3, the DNA is TGTGCCAGCAGCTTGGGACAGGGGGGTGCCTACGAGCAGTACTTC.

V usage is TRBV2 and J usage is TRBJ2-5, with 8 bases matching TRBD1. Germline CDR1 reads SNHLY; CDR2 reads FYNNEI. The CDR3 loop spans 14 amino acids. The V and J ends lost 7 bases and 1 base, in that order; junction bases with no gene match: 5. CDR3 residues: CASTVTGVQETQYF. CDR3 nucleotide sequence: TGTGCCAGCACCGTGACAGGGGTCCAAGAGACCCAGTACTTC.

This rearrangement joins TRBV6-4 to TRBJ2-5; 11 nucleotides match TRBD2. TRBJ2-7 explains the end of the DNA better; the J call may be wrong. The CDR3 contains 17 residues. Germline assignment: CDR1 MRHNA and CDR2 SNTAGT. The CDR3 bases are TGTGCCAGCAGTGCCCCCTGGTGGCTAGCGGGGGGTGACGAGCAGTACTTC. As protein: CASSAPWWLAGGDEQYF.

The gene calls are TRBV15 and TRBJ1-1; perhaps TRBD1 as D (5 bases). The CDR3 runs to 16 residues. The V end lost 0 bases, the J end lost 4 bases, and 15 bases lay between the germline ends. Germline CDR1 LNHNV, CDR2 YYDKDF (reference sequence). The CDR3 bases are TGTGCCACCAGCAGAGACAGGGTGGAGGGGCGCACTGAAGCTTTCTTT. Translation: CATSRDRVEGRTEAFF.

This clone occurred once. The chain carries TRBV11-3 and TRBJ2-3, with D tentatively TRBD1 (6 bases). This CDR3 has 18 amino acids. V lost 4 bases and J 0 bases, leaving 20 bases between the germline ends. CDR1 is SGHNT and CDR2 is YENEEA in the germline V gene. The CDR3 coding sequence is TGTGCCAGCAGCTCCAATGATTGGGACAAGGGAAGCACAGATACGCAGTATTTT. It codes for CASSSNDWDKGSTDTQYF. The variable domain in full, completed from reference TRBV11-3 and TRBJ2-3, reads EAGVVQSPRYKIIEKKQPVAFWCNPISGHNTLYWYLQNLGQGPELLIRYENEEAVDDSQLPKDRFSAERLKGVDSTLKIQPAELGDSAVYLCASSSNDWDKGSTDTQYFGPGTRLTVL.

The genes are TRBV14 and TRBJ2-5; 7 bases match TRBD1. V lost 6 bases to trimming and J lost 10 bases; unmatched junction nucleotides: 14. The V gene's germline CDR1 is SGHDN and CDR2 FVKESK. CDR3 length equals 14 residues. Here the CDR3 DNA reads TGTGCCAGCAGTCGAAAGGTTCACCAGGGGGACCAGTACTTC. Amino acid sequence: CASSRKVHQGDQYF. Full variable domain (outside the CDR3, taken from reference TRBV14 and TRBJ2-5): EAGVTQFPSHSVIEKGQTVTLRCDPISGHDNLYWYRRVMGKEIKFLLHFVKESKQDESGMPNNRFLAERTGGTYSTLKVQPAELEDSGVYFCASSRKVHQGDQYFGPGTRLLVL.

The chain has TRBV28 and TRBJ1-2; no reliable D call. The V end was cut by 7 bases, the J end by 5 bases, with 14 bases between. This CDR3 is 13 amino acids long. CDR1 is MDHEN, CDR2 SYDVKM, per germline. The CDR3: CASTLAGIYGYTF. The DNA for the CDR3 is TGTGCCAGCACGTTAGCGGGGATTTATGGCTACACCTTC.

This sequence joins TRBV30 and TRBJ1-6; 9 positions agree with TRBD1. The junction had 6 bases not matched to a gene; V was cut back by 3 bases and J by 6 bases. CDR3 size: 15 residues. Germline V gene lookup returns CDR1 GTSNPN and CDR2 SVGIG (reference sequence). CDR3 coding DNA: TGTGCCTGGAGGCGACAGGGACAGGGTAATTCACCCCTCCACTTT. Translating gives CAWRRQGQGNSPLHF.

V and J are TRBV18 and TRBJ2-2, with 7 bases lining up with TRBD1. Trimming removed 4 bases from V and 0 bases from J; junction bases left unmatched: 8. Germline values: CDR1 KGHSH, CDR2 LQKENI. The CDR3 is made up of 17 amino acids. The CDR3 nucleotides are TGTGCCAGCTCACTCCGGGACAGCAGGACGAACACCGGGGAGCTGTTTTTT. Encoded protein: CASSLRDSRTNTGELFF. Supplemented by reference TRBV18 and TRBJ2-2, the full variable domain reads NAGVMQNPRHLVRRRGQEARLRCSPMKGHSHVYWYRQLPEEGLKFMVYLQKENIIDESGMPKERFSAEFPKEGPSILRIQQVVRGDSAAYFCASSLRDSRTNTGELFFGEGSRLTVL.

The rearrangement joins TRBV29-1 to TRBJ2-7, with 8 bases fitting TRBD2. After removal of 3 bases from V and 3 bases from J, the junction contained 4 bases not matched to a gene. This CDR3 contains 13 residues. Looked up from germline, CDR1 is SQVTM and CDR2 is ANQGSEA. CDR3 nucleotide sequence: TGCAGCGTTGATGAACGGGGGGGCTACGAGCAGTACTTC. Residues: CSVDERGGYEQYF.

The CDR3 DNA sequence: TGCGCCAGCAGCCAAGAAATGGGGACTAGCGGGGGGGACACCGGGGAGCTGTTTTTT. It codes for CASSQEMGTSGGDTGELFF. The V and J genes are TRBV4-3 and TRBJ2-2; 16 bases line up with TRBD2. Trimming took 0 bases from V and 3 from J; bases not matched to a gene: 4. Per the germline V gene, CDR1 is LGHNA and CDR2 is YSLEER. This CDR3 contains 19 residues.

The chain employs TRBV19 and TRBJ1-1; a possible D gene is TRBD1 (5 bases). CDR3 size: 17 residues. Germline loops: CDR1 LNHDA, CDR2 SQIVND (reference sequence). Trimming cost V 6 bases and J 0 bases, with 20 bases left between them. CDR3 sequence reads: CASRPGTGDLMNTEAFF. The CDR3 DNA reads TGTGCCAGTAGGCCCGGGACGGGAGACCTCATGAACACTGAAGCTTTCTTT.

In this sample, this clone turned up once. CDR3 in DNA: TGTGCCATCAGTGAGGAAGGGGGCCTTGGCTACACCTTC. Amino acid sequence: CAISEEGGLGYTF. The chain recombines TRBV10-3 with TRBJ1-2; TRBD1 matches at 7 bases. V was clipped by 2 bases and J by 7 bases; unmatched bases: 4. The CDR3 extends over 13 amino acids. Germline lookup yields CDR1 ENHRY and CDR2 SYGVKD.

The chain combines TRBV10-3 with TRBJ1-5; no clear D gene. Germline-derived CDR1 and CDR2 are ENHRY and SYGVKD. The CDR3 contains 12 residues. Trimming left V 5 bases short and J 4 bases short, with 6 bases between. CDR3 sequence reads: CAISPGNQPQHF. The CDR3 region has the DNA TGTGCCATCAGTCCGGGGAATCAGCCCCAGCATTTT.

The rearrangement links TRBV7-2 to TRBJ2-7; 9 positions agree with TRBD1. The length of the CDR3 is 15 residues. From germline, CDR1 is SGHTA and CDR2 FQGNSA. The V gene end was trimmed by 5 bases and the J gene end by 4 bases; junction bases not matched to a gene: 9. The CDR3: CASSISGTGFYEQYF. CDR3 in DNA: TGTGCCAGCAGCATATCCGGGACAGGGTTTTACGAGCAGTACTTC.